This T cell receptor (beta chain) was found in a study of blood T cell repertoires in COVID-19. CDR3 length equals 15 residues. V lost 4 bases and J lost 4; bases outside the gene matches: 4. Germline V gene sequence: CDR1 SEHNR, CDR2 FQNEAQ (reference sequence). Sequencing was performed with immunoSEQ multiplex PCR; in TCRdb, only in-frame clones are kept and a portion is missing. The data contain hundreds of thousands of clones, around 89% of them seen just once; the ten biggest clones take up approximately 9.8%. Source material: PBMCs or T cells enriched from blood (not recorded which). The chain uses TRBV7-9 and TRBJ2-7, with TRBD2 matching 13 bases. The clonotype was recovered from a woman aged 40 to 50 who had recovered from COVID-19. CDR3 amino acids: CASSSKLAGGYEQYF. CDR3 coding DNA: TGTGCCAGCAGCTCAAAACTAGCGGGAGGGTACGAGCAGTACTTC.